The 10 T cell receptor beta chains below come from one sample, sequenced in a study of CD8+ T cells in alopecia areata. Treatment specified: oral pan-JAK inhibitor, 5-10 mg twice daily. RNA was isolated and reverse transcribed to cDNA, the sequencing template. Assay: immunoSEQ multiplex PCR; the TCRdb copy retains only in-frame clones and omits some. The table shows 210,000 or so clones, with more than 55% occurring only once. Specimen: CD4+ T cells sorted from blood, collected between weeks 43 and 45, from a patient treated with tofacitinib. These receptors originate from a human donor with alopecia areata.

The chain combines TRBV5-1 with TRBJ2-7, with a tentative D call TRBD1 (6 bases). The V gene lost 0 bases and the J gene lost 2 bases, with 18 bases spanning the gap. Germline CDR1 reads SGHRS; CDR2 reads YFSETQ. The CDR3 loop spans 17 amino acids. CDR3 residues: CASSLGSTRGTTYEQYF. Written as DNA, the CDR3 is TGCGCCAGCAGCTTGGGATCAACCAGGGGAACCACCTACGAGCAGTACTTC.

V is TRBV7-9 and J is TRBJ1-2; D gene ambiguous. The CDR3 loop spans 14 amino acids. Trimming left V 1 base short and J 4 bases short, with 10 bases between. Germline CDR1 SEHNR, CDR2 FQNEAQ (reference sequence). The CDR3 spells CASSLGEGSYGYTF. Here the CDR3 DNA reads TGTGCCAGCAGCTTAGGCGAAGGTTCCTATGGCTACACCTTC. The full variable domain, in which reference TRBV7-9 and TRBJ1-2 provide the parts outside the CDR3, is DTGVSQNPRHKITKRGQNVTFRCDPISEHNRLYWYRQTLGQGPEFLTYFQNEAQLEKSRLLSDRFSAERPKGSFSTLEIQRTEQGDSAMYLCASSLGEGSYGYTFGSGTRLTVV.

The chain is built from TRBV29-1 and TRBJ1-1; 7 bases line up with TRBD1. V shed 6 bases and J 5 bases; nucleotides not matched to a gene: 15. CDR1 is SQVTM and CDR2 is ANQGSEA in the germline V gene. There are 15 residues in the CDR3. The CDR3 nucleotides read TGCAGCGTCGCGGCGGGACAGCTGGATAAAACTGAAGCTTTCTTT. Its translation: CSVAAGQLDKTEAFF.

This sequence joins TRBV16 and TRBJ1-6, with D uncertain. Trimming left V 4 bases short and J 10 bases short, with 11 bases between. This CDR3 region has 13 residues. Germline lookup yields CDR1 KGHSY and CDR2 FQNENV. The CDR3 nucleotides read TGTGCCAGCAGCCCGAAAAAGGGATCACCCCTCCACTTT. This encodes CASSPKKGSPLHF.

The genes are TRBV7-8 and TRBJ1-1; D is ambiguous. Between the trimmed V and J ends, which lost 5 bases and 11 bases, there was a span of 24 bases. The CDR3 loop spans 15 amino acids. CDR1 and CDR2 from the germline V gene are SGHVS and FQNEAQ. CDR3 DNA sequence: TGTGCCAGCAGCCCCGCAGGCGGGGTCCGGGGAGTGGCTTTCTTT. It is translated as CASSPAGGVRGVAFF. The whole variable domain, remainder taken from reference TRBV7-8 and TRBJ1-1, is GAGVSQSPRYKVAKRGQDVALRCDPISGHVSLFWYQQALGQGPEFLTYFQNEAQLDKSGLPSDRFFAERPEGSVSTLKIQRTQQEDSAVYLCASSPAGGVRGVAFFGQGTRLTVV.

The genes are TRBV4-1 and TRBJ2-6; 9 bases agree with TRBD2. The junction had 10 bases not matched to a gene; V was cut back by 2 bases and J by 2 bases. The CDR3 consists of 19 residues. Germline V gene data show CDR1 as MGHRA and CDR2 as YSYEKL. CDR3: CASSQFTSGFGTGANVLTF. CDR3 coding DNA: TGCGCCAGCAGCCAATTCACTAGCGGGTTCGGGACTGGGGCCAACGTCCTGACTTTC.

The rearrangement uses TRBV2 and TRBJ2-7, with D possibly matching TRBD1 (5 bases). Germline CDR1 is SNHLY and CDR2 is FYNNEI. V was cut by 10 bases and J by 6 bases, with 19 bases left in between. The CDR3 totals 13 residues. The CDR3 sequence is CATRLETAAEQYF. CDR3 bases: TGTGCCACCCGGCTAGAGACAGCTGCCGAGCAGTACTTC.

The chain links TRBV5-1 to TRBJ2-1, with 10 bases fitting TRBD2. V lost 1 base and J lost 6; bases outside the gene matches: 4. The CDR3 length is 15 residues. The germline CDR1 and CDR2 sequences are SGHRS and YFSETQ. CDR3 region: CASSLSSGGFNEQFF. In nucleotides, the CDR3 is TGCGCCAGCAGCTTGAGTAGCGGGGGGTTCAATGAGCAGTTCTTC.

V gene TRBV27 combines with J gene TRBJ1-6; unclear D gene. The CDR3 runs to 17 residues. V lost 2 bases and J lost 0, with 11 bases in between. CDR1 is MNHEY, CDR2 SMNVEV, per germline (reference sequence). CDR3 in DNA: TGTGCCAGCAGTTTAAATCCGGGGAGCTCCTATAATTCACCCCTCCACTTT. Protein: CASSLNPGSSYNSPLHF.

J is TRBJ2-7 and V is TRBV7-8; D possibly corresponds to TRBD2 (6 bases). V dropped 5 bases and J dropped 2 bases, with 19 bases sitting between them. The CDR3 contains 16 residues. Germline CDR1 SGHVS, CDR2 FQNEAQ. CDR3 in amino acids: CASSHPLTRMAYEQYF. CDR3 in DNA: TGTGCCAGCAGCCACCCCTTGACTAGAATGGCCTACGAGCAGTACTTC.